One sample yielded the 19 T cell receptor beta chains listed below, sequenced in a study of response to subunit inactivated influenza vaccine. From the RT-PCR reads, TCRdb called clonotypes with MiXCR, one entry per CDR3 protein. In the table there are about 520,000 distinct CDR3 sequences, roughly 9.7% of which are singletons. The source was PBMCs from blood, collected around seven weeks after vaccination. The source is a middle-aged man who received an inactivated influenza vaccine.

This clonotype appeared a few times. The V and J genes are TRBV2 and TRBJ2-1, with D unclear. The CDR3 runs to 16 residues. The V gene lost 7 bases and the J gene lost 2 bases, with 18 bases spanning the gap. The germline gives CDR1 SNHLY, CDR2 FYNNEI. CDR3 protein: CASNPMGNGPYNEQFF. The CDR3 bases are TGTGCCAGCAATCCGATGGGGAATGGGCCCTACAATGAGCAGTTCTTC.

The rearrangement joins TRBV7-6 to TRBJ2-3; no clear D. Germline values: CDR1 SGHVS, CDR2 FNYEAQ. V lost 8 bases, J lost 5 bases, and 14 bases lay in between. This CDR3 has 13 amino acids. This chain's CDR3 is CASSYSTGDTQYF. The CDR3, as DNA: TGTGCCAGCTCCTACTCCACGGGAGATACGCAGTATTTT.

In its sample, this clonotype was seen many times. V gene TRBV5-1 combines with J gene TRBJ2-2; weak D call: TRBD2 (5 bases). Germline V gene lookup returns CDR1 SGHRS and CDR2 YFSETQ. The V end lost 0 bases, the J end lost 0 bases, and 12 bases lay between the germline ends. This CDR3 spans 17 amino acids. The CDR3 nucleotides are TGCGCCAGCAGCTTGGGGTACCCGGGAACGAACACCGGGGAGCTGTTTTTT. This translates into CASSLGYPGTNTGELFF.

The chain employs TRBV7-2 and TRBJ1-5; D may be TRBD1 (5 bases). CDR1 is SGHTA, CDR2 FQGNSA, per germline. This CDR3 spans 17 amino acids. V gave up 5 bases and J gave up 1 base, with 18 bases separating them. The CDR3 loop is CASSLGMGERSNQPQHF. The CDR3 nucleotides are TGTGCCAGCAGCCTCGGGATGGGGGAAAGGAGCAATCAGCCCCAGCATTTT.

This clonotype was observed once. V and J are TRBV4-3 and TRBJ2-3; D gene unclear. The V and J ends lost 5 bases and 0 bases respectively, with 15 bases between them. In germline, CDR1 is LGHNA, CDR2 YSLEER. The CDR3 extends over 16 amino acids. CDR3 protein: CASSTSAFSSTDTQYF. The CDR3 bases are TGCGCCAGCAGCACCTCTGCTTTTTCTAGCACAGATACGCAGTATTTT.

The chain couples TRBV5-4 to TRBJ2-1; D ambiguous. This CDR3 spans 14 amino acids. Trimming removed 0 bases from V and 7 bases from J, with 11 bases in between. The germline CDR1 and CDR2 sequences are SGHNT and YYREEE (reference sequence). For the CDR3, the DNA is TGTGCCAGCAGCTTGGTCGGTACGAGAAATGAGCAGTTCTTC. Translated, it gives CASSLVGTRNEQFF.

This clonotype was found many times. This sequence joins TRBV5-6 and TRBJ2-7; 7 positions match TRBD1. This CDR3 region has 16 residues. Germline trimming cut 0 bases from V and 5 bases from J; bases unmatched to any gene: 11. The V gene's germline CDR1 is SGHDT and CDR2 YYEEEE. The CDR3 region is CASSLGSGTAIDEQYF. The CDR3 bases are TGTGCCAGCAGCTTGGGCTCCGGGACAGCCATCGACGAGCAGTACTTC. Variable domain in full (rest from reference TRBV5-6 and TRBJ2-7): DAGVTQSPTHLIKTRGQQVTLRCSPKSGHDTVSWYQQALGQGPQFIFQYYEEEERQRGNFPDRFSGHQFPNYSSELNVNALLLGDSALYLCASSLGSGTAIDEQYFGPGTRLTVT.

A few counts support this clonotype. The chain is built from TRBV6-6 and TRBJ1-6; D gene unclear. Trimming removed 0 bases from V and 9 bases from J, with 6 bases in between. The CDR3 has 13 residues. The germline V gene encodes CDR1 MNHNY and CDR2 SVGAGI (reference sequence). The CDR3 nucleotides read TGTGCCAGCAGTTACTCTAAGGGTTCACCCCTCCACTTT. Translating it yields CASSYSKGSPLHF.

Many counts were recorded for this clonotype. The chain couples TRBV12-3 or TRBV12-4 to TRBJ1-1; perhaps TRBD1 as D (6 bases). V gave up 6 bases and J gave up 2 bases, with 16 bases separating them. The CDR3 is 15 amino acids. CDR3 sequence reads: CASRLHRAPNTEAFF. The CDR3 DNA follows: TGTGCCAGCAGACTTCACAGGGCCCCTAACACTGAAGCTTTCTTT.

V and J are TRBV4-3 and TRBJ2-5, with D hard to call. The CDR3 consists of 16 residues. The ends were cut back, 1 base at V and 1 base at J, with 13 bases in the middle. The V gene's germline CDR1 is LGHNA and CDR2 YSLEER. CDR3 bases: TGCGCCAGCAGCCAAGGGTACGGGCACCTCCAAGAGACCCAGTACTTC. Amino acids: CASSQGYGHLQETQYF.

This clonotype appeared many times. The chain has TRBV7-2 and TRBJ2-2; D uncertain. Between the trimmed V and J ends, which lost 1 base and 4 bases, there was a span of 10 bases. The CDR3 spans 15 residues. Germline V CDR1 and CDR2: SGHTA, FQGNSA. The DNA for the CDR3 is TGTGCCAGCAGCTTAGGAAGGGCCGTCACCGGGGAGCTGTTTTTT. Amino acid sequence: CASSLGRAVTGELFF.

The chain carries TRBV4-3 and TRBJ2-2; unclear D gene. V lost 0 bases, J lost 2 bases, and 13 bases lay in between. Looked up from germline, CDR1 is LGHNA and CDR2 is YSLEER. The CDR3 consists of 17 residues. The CDR3 DNA sequence: TGCGCCAGCAGCCAAGACACGGTTCCCCCCAACACCGGGGAGCTGTTTTTT. Encoded protein: CASSQDTVPPNTGELFF.

This clonotype was seen more than once but under ten times. V usage is TRBV25-1 and J usage is TRBJ2-1; D is unclear. Between the trimmed V and J ends, which lost 0 bases and 7 bases, there was a span of 10 bases. This CDR3 has 14 residues. Germline V gene lookup returns CDR1 MGHDK and CDR2 SYGVNS. In DNA, the CDR3 is TGTGCCAGCAGTGAATATCCCGAGAGTAATGAGCAGTTCTTC. This translates into CASSEYPESNEQFF.

The chain uses TRBV3-1 and TRBJ2-5, with D hard to call. Trimming pared 11 bases from V and 4 bases from J, leaving 23 bases between. CDR1 is LGHDT and CDR2 is YNNKEL in the germline V gene (reference sequence). The CDR3 covers 15 residues. CDR3 sequence: CASTQSTGAGETQYF. CDR3 DNA: TGTGCCTCCACCCAATCAACGGGTGCAGGAGAGACCCAGTACTTC.

This clonotype was recorded a few times. The chain carries TRBV9 and TRBJ2-5; 7 nucleotides match TRBD1. There are 15 residues in the CDR3. The germline CDR1 and CDR2 sequences are SGDLS and YYNGEE. The V gene end was trimmed by 0 bases and the J gene end by 5 bases; junction bases not matched to a gene: 7. CDR3 protein: CASSVDPGGVETQYF. CDR3 coding DNA: TGTGCCAGCAGCGTAGATCCAGGGGGAGTGGAGACCCAGTACTTC.

This clonotype has only a few counts. The V call is TRBV9, the J call TRBJ2-5, with 11 bases identical to TRBD1. Trimming at V came to 0 bases and at J to 1 base, leaving 8 bases not matched to a gene. This CDR3 contains 18 residues. Germline CDR1 SGDLS, CDR2 YYNGEE. The CDR3 protein is CASSVGLRDRGSQETQYF. The CDR3 nucleotides are TGTGCCAGCAGCGTAGGCCTTAGGGACAGGGGGAGCCAAGAGACCCAGTACTTC.

This clonotype was counted a few times. The J gene is TRBJ2-2, the V gene TRBV5-1; D might be TRBD1 (6 bases). The CDR3 is made up of 15 amino acids. Per germline, CDR1 SGHRS and CDR2 YFSETQ. The V end was cut by 2 bases, the J end by 4 bases, with 12 bases between. The CDR3, as DNA: TGCGCCAGCAGCTTATGGCAGGGGAGCACCGGGGAGCTGTTTTTT. Translated, it gives CASSLWQGSTGELFF.

CDR3 sequence reads: CASTRQESSYEQYF. The CDR3 bases are TGTGCCAGCACCAGACAGGAGAGCTCCTACGAGCAGTACTTC. This chain uses TRBV12-3 or TRBV12-4 with TRBJ2-7; D possibly corresponds to TRBD1 (6 bases). The germline V and J ends were trimmed by 7 bases and 0 bases, with 13 bases remaining between them. This CDR3 has 14 amino acids.

There are a few counts of this clonotype. The chain has TRBV28 and TRBJ2-7; D is unresolved. This CDR3 comprises 14 residues. V was clipped by 2 bases and J by 2 bases, with 10 bases between them. Germline loops: CDR1 MDHEN, CDR2 SYDVKM. In DNA form, the CDR3 reads TGTGCCAGCAGTTTACCCTATGTACCCTACGAGCAGTACTTC. Protein: CASSLPYVPYEQYF.